This TCR beta chain came from a study of cytomegalovirus exposure and HLA in healthy donors. Study results and limitations: Associated with HLA alleles at 0.05 false discovery rate in a later analysis were 16,951 TCR beta sequences.

Amplification used 60 Vbeta primers and 13 Jbeta primers. TCRdb's table, derived via immunoSEQ multiplex PCR, lists solely in-frame clones and lacks some. This sample has 100,000 to 150,000 clones, with roughly 81% found just once. Germline loops: CDR1 SGHRS, CDR2 YFSETQ. The CDR3 runs to 14 residues. V was cut by 4 bases and J by 4 bases, with 15 bases left in between. Concerning this clone itself: The antigen is undetermined.

This clonotype was obtained from a woman younger than 45 in good health and CMV-seronegative. The sample taken for sequencing was PBMCs. V gene TRBV5-1 combines with J gene TRBJ2-7, with D perhaps matching TRBD1 (6 bases). The CDR3 DNA reads as TGCGCCAGCAGCCTCCGACAGGAAGGGTACGAGCAGTACTTC. Protein product: CASSLRQEGYEQYF.